This T cell receptor beta chain derives from a study of neurological immune-mediated disorders. TCRdb reprocessed the 5' RACE reads via MiXCR and lists one record per CDR3 protein. The sample carries roughly 30,000 distinct CDR3 sequences, less than 6% recorded once. The germline V gene encodes CDR1 SGHTA and CDR2 FQGTGA. The V end was cut by 0 bases, the J end by 4 bases, with 15 bases between. CDR3 size: 16 residues. This clonotype was counted many times. Volunteers attending a blood bank in Maryland, USA, served as healthy controls. Sequences were obtained from CD4+ T cells from blood. The chain links TRBV7-3 to TRBJ1-2; tentative D call: TRBD1 (6 bases). The clonotype originates from a woman aged 50 to 60 in good health. The CDR3 bases are TGTGCCAGCAGCTTAACCCCGGGACAATGGATCTATGGCTACACCTTC. The encoded protein is CASSLTPGQWIYGYTF.